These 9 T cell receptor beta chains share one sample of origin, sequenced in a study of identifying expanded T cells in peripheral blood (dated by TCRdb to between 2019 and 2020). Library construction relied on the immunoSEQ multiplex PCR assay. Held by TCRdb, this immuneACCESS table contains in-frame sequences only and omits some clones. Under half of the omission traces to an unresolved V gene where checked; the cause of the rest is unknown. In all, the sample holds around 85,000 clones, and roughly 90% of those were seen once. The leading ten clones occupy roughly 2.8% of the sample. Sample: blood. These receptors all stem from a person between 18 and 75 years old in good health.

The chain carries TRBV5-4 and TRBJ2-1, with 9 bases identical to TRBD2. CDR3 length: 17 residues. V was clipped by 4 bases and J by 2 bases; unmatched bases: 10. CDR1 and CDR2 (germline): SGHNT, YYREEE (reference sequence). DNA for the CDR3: TGTGCCAGCAGCATAGGGCTAGCGGGAACTGCCTACAATGAGCAGTTCTTC. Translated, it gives CASSIGLAGTAYNEQFF.

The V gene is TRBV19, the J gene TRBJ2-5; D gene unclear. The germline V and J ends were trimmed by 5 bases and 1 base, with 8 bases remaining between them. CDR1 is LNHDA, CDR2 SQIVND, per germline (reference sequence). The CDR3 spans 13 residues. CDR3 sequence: CASSASRQETQYF. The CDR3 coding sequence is TGTGCCAGTAGTGCGTCACGCCAAGAGACCCAGTACTTC.

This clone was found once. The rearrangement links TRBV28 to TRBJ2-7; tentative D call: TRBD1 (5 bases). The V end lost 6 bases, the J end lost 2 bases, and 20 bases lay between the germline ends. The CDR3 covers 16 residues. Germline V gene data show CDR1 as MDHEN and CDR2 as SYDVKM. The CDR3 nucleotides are TGTGCCAGCAGACAATCCCCAGCAGGGCGGACCTACGAGCAGTACTTC. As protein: CASRQSPAGRTYEQYF.

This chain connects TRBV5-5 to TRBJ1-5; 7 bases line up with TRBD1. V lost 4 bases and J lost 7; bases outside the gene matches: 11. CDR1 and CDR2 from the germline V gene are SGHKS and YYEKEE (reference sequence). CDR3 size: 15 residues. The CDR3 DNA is TGTGCCAGCAGCAACAACAGGGGAGGCGGACAGCCCCAGCATTTT. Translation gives CASSNNRGGGQPQHF.

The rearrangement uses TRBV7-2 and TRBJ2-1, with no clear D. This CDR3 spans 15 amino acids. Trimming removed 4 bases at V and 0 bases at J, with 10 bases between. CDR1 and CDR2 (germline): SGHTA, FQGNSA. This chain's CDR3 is CASSSSANSYNEQFF. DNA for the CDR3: TGTGCCAGCAGCTCTAGTGCAAACTCCTACAATGAGCAGTTCTTC.

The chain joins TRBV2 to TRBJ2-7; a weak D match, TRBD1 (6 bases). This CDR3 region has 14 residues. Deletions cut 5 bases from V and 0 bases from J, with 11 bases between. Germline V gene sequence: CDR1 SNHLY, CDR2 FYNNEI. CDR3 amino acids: CASSYRESSYEQYF. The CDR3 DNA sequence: TGTGCCAGCAGTTACAGGGAGAGCTCCTACGAGCAGTACTTC.

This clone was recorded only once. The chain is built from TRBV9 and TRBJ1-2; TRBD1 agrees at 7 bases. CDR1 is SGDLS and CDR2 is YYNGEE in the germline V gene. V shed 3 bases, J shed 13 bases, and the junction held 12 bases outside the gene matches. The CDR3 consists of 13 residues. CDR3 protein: CASSDGDSRSITF. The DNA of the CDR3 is TGTGCCAGCAGCGATGGGGACAGCCGGAGCATCACCTTC.

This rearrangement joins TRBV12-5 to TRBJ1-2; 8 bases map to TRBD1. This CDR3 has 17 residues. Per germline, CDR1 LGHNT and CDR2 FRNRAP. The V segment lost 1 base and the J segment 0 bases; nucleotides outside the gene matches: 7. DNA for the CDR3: TGTGCTAGTGGTTTGGGGGACAGGCCAGCGTCTAACTATGGCTACACCTTC. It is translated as CASGLGDRPASNYGYTF.

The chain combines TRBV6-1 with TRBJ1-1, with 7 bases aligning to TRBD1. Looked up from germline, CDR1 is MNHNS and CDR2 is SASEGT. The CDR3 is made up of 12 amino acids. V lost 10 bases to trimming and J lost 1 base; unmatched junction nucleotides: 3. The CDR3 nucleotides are TGTGCCACCAGGGGGGGGAACACTGAAGCTTTCTTT. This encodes CATRGGNTEAFF.